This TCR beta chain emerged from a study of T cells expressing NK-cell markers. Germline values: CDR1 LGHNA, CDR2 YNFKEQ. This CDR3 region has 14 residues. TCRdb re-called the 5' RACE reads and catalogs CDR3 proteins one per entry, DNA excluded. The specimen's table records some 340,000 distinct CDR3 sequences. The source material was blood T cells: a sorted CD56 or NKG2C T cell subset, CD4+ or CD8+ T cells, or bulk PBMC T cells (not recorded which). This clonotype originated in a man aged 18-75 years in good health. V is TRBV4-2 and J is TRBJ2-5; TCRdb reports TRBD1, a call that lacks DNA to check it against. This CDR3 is CASSQDLRDSSQDF.